This TCR beta chain was recovered during a study of T cell responses to AZD1222 COVID-19 vaccine. This clone has more than one count but fewer than ten. This CDR3 has 16 residues. CDR1 is MNHNS, CDR2 SASEGT, per germline. Trimming cost V 1 base and J 0 bases, with 10 bases left between them. Method: immunoSEQ multiplex PCR; TCRdb's copy keeps in-frame clones and lacks some. Of more than 110,000 clones listed, 80% to 90% are singletons. The chain uses TRBV6-1 and TRBJ1-3; D not resolved. The starting material was peripheral blood, obtained on day 0 of AZD1222 vaccination. The sequence derives from an adult in good health. In DNA, the CDR3 is TGTGCCAGCAGTGAAGAGCGGCGGGACTCTGGAAACACCATATATTTT. It is translated as CASSEERRDSGNTIYF.